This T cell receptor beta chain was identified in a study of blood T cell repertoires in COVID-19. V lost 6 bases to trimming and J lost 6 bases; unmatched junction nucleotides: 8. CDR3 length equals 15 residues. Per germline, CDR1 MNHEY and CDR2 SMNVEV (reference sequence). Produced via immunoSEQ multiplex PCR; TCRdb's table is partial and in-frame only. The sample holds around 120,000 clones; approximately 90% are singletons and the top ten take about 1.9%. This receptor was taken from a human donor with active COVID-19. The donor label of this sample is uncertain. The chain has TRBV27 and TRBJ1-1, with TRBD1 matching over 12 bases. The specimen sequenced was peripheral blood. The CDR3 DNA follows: TGTGCCAGCAGAACTCAGGGACAGGGGGCACCTGAAGCTTTCTTT. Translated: CASRTQGQGAPEAFF.